The 21 T cell receptor beta chains below were found in one sample sequenced in a study of cytomegalovirus exposure and HLA in healthy donors. The PCR ran on 60 Vbeta and 13 Jbeta primers. TCRdb's copy holds only in-frame clones and misses some; the assay was immunoSEQ multiplex PCR. The table includes 60,000 or so clones, 65% to 80% detected once. Sequenced: PBMCs. Receptor source: a man aged 35-49 years in good health and CMV-seropositive.

The chain is built from TRBV7-2 and TRBJ2-7; no clear D. The CDR3 has 14 amino acids. CDR1 SGHTA and CDR2 FQGNSA come from the germline V gene. Trimming shortened V by 1 base and J by 7 bases, and 14 bases separated the two germline ends. The CDR3 DNA is TGTGCCAGCAGCTTAGAGGTGCAGGTGAAAGAGCAGTACTTC. It encodes CASSLEVQVKEQYF.

The chain couples TRBV5-4 to TRBJ2-7; TRBD1 matches 7 bases. Germline V gives CDR1 SGHNT, CDR2 YYREEE (reference sequence). The V segment lost 5 bases and the J segment 3 bases; nucleotides outside the gene matches: 11. CDR3 length: 15 residues. The DNA for the CDR3 is TGTGCCAGCAGTTCGGGCGGACAGGACCACTACGAGCAGTACTTC. Translated: CASSSGGQDHYEQYF.

The chain has TRBV6-5 and TRBJ2-2; 7 bases line up with TRBD1. The germline gives CDR1 MNHEY, CDR2 SVGAGI. V lost 2 bases, J lost 0 bases, and 3 bases stayed unmatched. The length of the CDR3 is 16 residues. In DNA, the CDR3 is TGTGCCAGCAGTTACCAGGGGGAGTCGAACACCGGGGAGCTGTTTTTT. Protein sequence: CASSYQGESNTGELFF.

The chain links TRBV4-1 to TRBJ2-7; 8 bases agree with TRBD2. The ends lost 4 bases at V and 0 bases at J; junction bases unmatched: 8. The germline CDR1 and CDR2 sequences are MGHRA and YSYEKL. The CDR3 consists of 16 residues. DNA of the CDR3: TGCGCCAGCAGCCCAACCCGGGGGGGCGACTCCTACGAGCAGTACTTC. It codes for CASSPTRGGDSYEQYF.

This clone was seen only a few times. The chain has TRBV10-1 and TRBJ1-1, with a possible D match to TRBD1 (6 bases). Germline V CDR1 and CDR2: WNHNN, SYGVQD (reference sequence). The length of the CDR3 is 14 residues. V was pared by 3 bases and J by 2 bases, with 10 bases between. The CDR3 is CASSDRRGNTEAFF. As DNA, the CDR3 is TGCGCCAGCAGTGACCGCAGGGGTAACACTGAAGCTTTCTTT.

As DNA, the CDR3 is TGTGCCAGTATTGGTGACAGGGACTTGGGAAACACCATATATTTT. Translation gives CASIGDRDLGNTIYF. J is TRBJ1-3 and V is TRBV19; 7 bases are shared with TRBD1. Germline V gene data show CDR1 as LNHDA and CDR2 as SQIVND (reference sequence). The CDR3 has 15 amino acids. V lost 7 bases to trimming and J lost 4 bases; unmatched junction nucleotides: 10.

This clone was counted between two and nine times. V is TRBV7-2 and J is TRBJ2-7; D ambiguous. The germline CDR1 and CDR2 sequences are SGHTA and FQGNSA. The V end was cut by 4 bases, the J end by 2 bases, with 6 bases between. This CDR3 has 12 residues. The CDR3 sequence is CASSSPTYEQYF. The CDR3 DNA is TGTGCCAGCAGCTCGCCTACCTACGAGCAGTACTTC.

CDR3 coding DNA: TGTGCCAGCAGTGAATACTTAGGAAACACCATATATTTT. Translating it yields CASSEYLGNTIYF. The chain uses TRBV6-1 and TRBJ1-3; D gene uncertain. Trimming took 2 bases from V and 4 from J, leaving 6 bases between them. The CDR3 covers 13 residues. Germline values: CDR1 MNHNS, CDR2 SASEGT.

This rearrangement joins TRBV4-2 to TRBJ2-1; D unclear. This CDR3 spans 18 amino acids. V was clipped by 0 bases and J by 0 bases, with 15 bases between them. Germline V gene lookup returns CDR1 LGHNA and CDR2 YNFKEQ. The CDR3: CASSQEGKGASSYNEQFF. CDR3 DNA sequence: TGTGCCAGCAGCCAAGAAGGAAAAGGAGCCAGCTCCTACAATGAGCAGTTCTTC.

V and J are TRBV7-2 and TRBJ1-6; D call uncertain. This CDR3 is built from 16 residues. CDR1 and CDR2 from the germline V gene are SGHTA and FQGNSA. Deletions cut 5 bases from V and 0 bases from J, with 11 bases between. This CDR3 is CASSQRQSSYNSPLHF. The CDR3 DNA sequence: TGTGCCAGCAGCCAAAGACAAAGCTCCTATAATTCACCCCTCCACTTT.

The chain employs TRBV7-2 and TRBJ2-5, with a possible D match to TRBD1 (5 bases). The CDR3 contains 14 residues. Trimming shortened V by 4 bases and J by 3 bases, and 12 bases separated the two germline ends. Germline V gene data show CDR1 as SGHTA and CDR2 as FQGNSA. CDR3: CASSWAVREETQYF. CDR3 coding DNA: TGTGCCAGCAGCTGGGCGGTCAGGGAAGAGACCCAGTACTTC.

The rearrangement uses TRBV7-2 and TRBJ2-5, with a possible D match to TRBD2 (5 bases). Per germline, CDR1 SGHTA and CDR2 FQGNSA. V lost 2 bases, J lost 3 bases, and 10 bases lay in between. The CDR3 is 14 residues long. DNA for the CDR3: TGTGCCAGCAGCTTACGTGCGGGCAAAGAGACCCAGTACTTC. This gives the protein CASSLRAGKETQYF.

The chain joins TRBV6-4 to TRBJ2-2, with D perhaps TRBD2 (6 bases). This CDR3 comprises 14 residues. From germline, CDR1 is MRHNA and CDR2 SNTAGT. V was pared by 6 bases and J by 6 bases, with 14 bases between. This CDR3 is CASSEASDAGELFF. The CDR3 coding sequence is TGTGCCAGCAGCGAGGCTAGCGACGCCGGGGAGCTGTTTTTT.

This sequence joins TRBV5-1 and TRBJ2-7, with D unclear. Germline CDR1 and CDR2: SGHRS and YFSETQ. This CDR3 contains 14 residues. V lost 6 bases and J 3 bases, leaving 16 bases between the germline ends. For the CDR3, the DNA is TGCGCCAGCATCTCGATCAGACTCTTCTACGAGCAGTACTTC. The encoded protein is CASISIRLFYEQYF.

The V call is TRBV11-1, the J call TRBJ2-2; TRBD1 agrees at 9 bases. From germline, CDR1 is SGHAT and CDR2 FQDESV (reference sequence). V dropped 5 bases and J dropped 0; count of bases not matched to a gene: 7. This CDR3 is built from 17 residues. CDR3 in amino acids: CASSVTGGAPNTGELFF. CDR3 DNA: TGTGCCAGCAGCGTTACAGGGGGCGCCCCGAACACCGGGGAGCTGTTTTTT.

This clone was picked up one time. V usage is TRBV15 and J usage is TRBJ2-2; 7 bases are shared with TRBD1. V was clipped by 8 bases and J by 3 bases; unmatched bases: 3. Germline loops: CDR1 LNHNV, CDR2 YYDKDF (reference sequence). This CDR3 is 13 amino acids long. CDR3 nucleotide sequence: TGTGCCACCGGGACAGTCGACACCGGGGAGCTGTTTTTT. It codes for CATGTVDTGELFF.

The V call is TRBV2, the J call TRBJ2-7, with 9 bases lining up with TRBD1. Germline lookup yields CDR1 SNHLY and CDR2 FYNNEI. V trimming: 2 bases; J trimming: 2 bases; junction bases outside the gene matches: 4. The CDR3 consists of 15 residues. The CDR3 spells CASSELQGATYEQYF. CDR3 in DNA: TGTGCCAGCAGTGAACTACAGGGGGCAACCTACGAGCAGTACTTC. Looking up the rest from reference TRBV2 and TRBJ2-7 gives the full variable domain: EPEVTQTPSHQVTQMGQEVILRCVPISNHLYFYWYRQILGQKVEFLVSFYNNEISEKSEIFDDQFSVERPDGSNFTLKIRSTKLEDSAMYFCASSELQGATYEQYFGPGTRLTVT.

The J gene is TRBJ1-5, the V gene TRBV30; the D is unclear. CDR1 and CDR2 from the germline V gene are GTSNPN and SVGIG (reference sequence). Trimming left V 2 bases short and J 0 bases short, with 5 bases between. This CDR3 has 13 residues. CDR3 DNA sequence: TGTGCCTGGAGTAGGAGTAGCAATCAGCCCCAGCATTTT. Its protein is CAWSRSSNQPQHF.

This clone came up a few times. J is TRBJ1-1 and V is TRBV6-6, with D perhaps TRBD1 (5 bases). V lost 4 bases and J 9 bases, leaving 9 bases between the germline ends. Germline V gives CDR1 MNHNY, CDR2 SVGAGI (reference sequence). This CDR3 spans 11 amino acids. This chain's CDR3 is CASSSDSKAFF. CDR3 nucleotides: TGTGCCAGCAGTTCCGACAGCAAAGCTTTCTTT.

This clone was detected a few times. The chain uses TRBV5-1 and TRBJ2-1; a possible D gene is TRBD2 (5 bases). V dropped 2 bases and J dropped 0 bases, with 6 bases sitting between them. Germline V gene lookup returns CDR1 SGHRS and CDR2 YFSETQ. The CDR3 is 14 residues long. The CDR3 region has the DNA TGCGCCAGCAGCTTTGGGAGCTCCTACAATGAGCAGTTCTTC. Translating it yields CASSFGSSYNEQFF. Variable domain in full (rest from reference TRBV5-1 and TRBJ2-1): KAGVTQTPRYLIKTRGQQVTLSCSPISGHRSVSWYQQTPGQGLQFLFEYFSETQRNKGNFPGRFSGRQFSNSRSEMNVSTLELGDSALYLCASSFGSSYNEQFFGPGTRLTVL.

The CDR3 DNA follows: TGCAGCGTTGAAAGAAGAGGGACAGCGTATGGCTACACCTTC. It translates to CSVERRGTAYGYTF. The genes are TRBV29-1 and TRBJ1-2; TRBD1 aligns across 7 bases. Germline CDR1 reads SQVTM; CDR2 reads ANQGSEA. J gave up 5 bases and V 2 bases, and 8 bases lay outside the gene matches. The CDR3 has 14 residues. The full variable domain, rest sourced from reference TRBV29-1 and TRBJ1-2, is SAVISQKPSRDICQRGTSLTIQCQVDSQVTMMFWYRQQPGQSLTLIATANQGSEATYESGFVIDKFPISRPNLTFSTLTVSNMSPEDSSIYLCSVERRGTAYGYTFGSGTRLTVV.